This T cell receptor beta chain was profiled in a study of regulatory T cells in long-lasting Graves disease. Arm-PCR of CDR3 regions and iRepertoire HTBI primers were the basis on which TCR beta libraries were built. Each CDR3 protein gets one entry after TCRdb re-called the multiplex PCR reads with MiXCR. The table has some 600,000 distinct CDR3 sequences, 15% to 20% seen once. Stated time point: newly diagnosed GD, antithyroid drugs for less than 3 months. Isolated PBMC RNA provided the starting material for the TCR library. Germline lookup yields CDR1 MNHEY and CDR2 SMNVEV (reference sequence). Trimming took off 7 bases at V and 1 base at J, with 10 bases between the two ends. The CDR3 consists of 14 residues. The sample holds many counts of this clonotype. These data were also reused for a study on T cells in Graves' hyperthyroidism and ophthalmopathy. That work contributes: Diagnosing involved the use of clinical symptoms, serum thyroxine and TRAb, thyroid ultrasound and orbital computed tomography.

The source of this sequence is a man aged 18 to 35 with Graves disease. The chain employs TRBV27 and TRBJ2-2; unclear D gene. This specimen consisted of peripheral blood mononuclear cells (PBMCs), obtained at new diagnosis, from a patient treated with antithyroid drugs. The CDR3 bases are TGTGCCAGCACCGCAGGATTGAACACCGGGGAGCTGTTTTTT. This encodes CASTAGLNTGELFF.